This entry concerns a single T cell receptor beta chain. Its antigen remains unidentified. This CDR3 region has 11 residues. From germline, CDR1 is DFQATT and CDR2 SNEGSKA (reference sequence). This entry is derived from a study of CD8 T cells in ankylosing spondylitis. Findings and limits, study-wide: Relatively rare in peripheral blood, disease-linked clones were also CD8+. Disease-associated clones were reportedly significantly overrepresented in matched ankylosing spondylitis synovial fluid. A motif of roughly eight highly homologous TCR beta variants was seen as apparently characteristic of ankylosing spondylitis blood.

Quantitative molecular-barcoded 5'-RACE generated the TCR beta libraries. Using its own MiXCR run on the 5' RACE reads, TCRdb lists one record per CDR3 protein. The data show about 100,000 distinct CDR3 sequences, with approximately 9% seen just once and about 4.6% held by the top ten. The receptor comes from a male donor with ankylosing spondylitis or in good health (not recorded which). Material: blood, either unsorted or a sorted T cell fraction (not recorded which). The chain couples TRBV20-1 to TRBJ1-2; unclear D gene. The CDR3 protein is CGQESNYGYTF. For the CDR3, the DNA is TGCGGGCAGGAGAGTAACTATGGCTACACCTTC.